The sample holds many counts of the clone carrying this TCR beta chain. As yet, its antigen is unknown. These data come from a study of CD8 T cells in ankylosing spondylitis. Findings and caveats of the study: Earlier work had already found some motif variants in reactive arthritis synovial fluid and blood.

From the 5' RACE reads, TCRdb called clonotypes with MiXCR, one entry per CDR3 protein. The sample lists roughly 230,000 distinct CDR3 sequences; 8% to 11% were seen once. The CDR3 is 14 residues long. Germline V gives CDR1 SEHNR, CDR2 FQNEAQ (reference sequence). Trimming cost V 3 bases and J 5 bases; bases outside gene matches: 3. Sequenced sample: blood, either unsorted or a sorted T cell fraction (not recorded which). The sequence was collected from a male donor with ankylosing spondylitis or in good health (not recorded which). The V and J genes are TRBV7-9 and TRBJ1-5; 8 nucleotides line up with TRBD1. The CDR3 loop reads CASSFSGGDQPQHF. The CDR3 nucleotides are TGTGCCAGCAGCTTTTCAGGGGGCGATCAGCCCCAGCATTTT.